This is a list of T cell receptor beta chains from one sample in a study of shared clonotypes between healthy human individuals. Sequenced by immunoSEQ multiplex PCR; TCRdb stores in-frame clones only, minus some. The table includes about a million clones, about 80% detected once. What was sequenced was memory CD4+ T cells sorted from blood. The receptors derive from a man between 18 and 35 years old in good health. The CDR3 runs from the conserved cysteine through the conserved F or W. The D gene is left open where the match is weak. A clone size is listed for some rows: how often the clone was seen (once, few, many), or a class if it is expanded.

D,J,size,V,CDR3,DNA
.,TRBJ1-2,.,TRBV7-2,CASSLAQSYGYTF,TGTGCCAGCAGCTTAGCGCAGTCCTATGGCTACACCTTC
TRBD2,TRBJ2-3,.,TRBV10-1,CASRDSGRGDTQYF,TGCGCCAGCAGGGATAGCGGGAGGGGAGATACGCAGTATTTT
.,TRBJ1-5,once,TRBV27,CASSLGSPPQPQHF,TGTGCCAGCAGTTTAGGGAGCCCCCCTCAGCCCCAGCATTTT
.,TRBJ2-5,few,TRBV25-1,CASSQGGRETQYF,TGTGCCAGCAGCCAAGGGGGTAGGGAGACCCAGTACTTC
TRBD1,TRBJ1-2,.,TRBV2,CASSGTGASYYGYTF,TGTGCCAGCAGTGGGACAGGGGCCTCCTACTATGGCTACACCTTC
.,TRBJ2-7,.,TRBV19,CASSIGPGTYEQYF,TGTGCCAGTAGTATAGGCCCAGGGACCTACGAGCAGTACTTC
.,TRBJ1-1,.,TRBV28,CATRSSRFSNTEAFF,TGTGCCACCCGTTCCAGTCGATTCAGTAACACTGAAGCTTTCTTT
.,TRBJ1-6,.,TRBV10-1,CASSESMAPNSPLHF,TGCGCCAGCAGTGAGTCTATGGCCCCGAATTCACCCCTCCACTTT
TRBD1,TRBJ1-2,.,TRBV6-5,CASRPRDRGTYGYTF,TGTGCCAGCCGACCCCGGGACAGGGGAACCTATGGCTACACCTTC
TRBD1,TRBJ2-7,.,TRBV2,CASSVRGGAPYEQYF,TGTGCCAGCAGTGTAAGAGGGGGCGCACCTTACGAGCAGTACTTC
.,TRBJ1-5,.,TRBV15,CATSRAAGRQPQHF,TGTGCCACCAGCAGGGCTGCGGGCCGGCAGCCCCAGCATTTT
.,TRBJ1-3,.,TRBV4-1,CASSRIQGSGNTIYF,TGCGCCAGCAGCCGAATACAGGGAAGTGGAAACACCATATATTTT
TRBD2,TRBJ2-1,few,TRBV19,CASSLSGQRANEQFF,TGTGCCAGTAGTCTTAGCGGGCAGAGGGCCAATGAGCAGTTCTTC
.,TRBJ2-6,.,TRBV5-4,CASSPRSRSSGANVLTF,TGTGCCAGCAGCCCGAGGAGTCGGAGCTCTGGGGCCAACGTCCTGACTTTC
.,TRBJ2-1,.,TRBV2,CASSVMDLSYNEQFF,TGTGCCAGCAGTGTTATGGACCTGTCCTACAATGAGCAGTTCTTC
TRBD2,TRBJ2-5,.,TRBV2,CASGLAGGPRETQYF,TGTGCGAGCGGGTTAGCGGGGGGGCCGCGAGAGACCCAGTACTTC
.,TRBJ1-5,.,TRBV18,CASSPGVGANQPQHF,TGTGCCAGCTCACCAGGAGTGGGGGCCAATCAGCCCCAGCATTTT
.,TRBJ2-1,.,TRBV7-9,CASSLTRDEQFF,TGTGCCAGCAGCTTAACCCGCGATGAGCAGTTCTTC
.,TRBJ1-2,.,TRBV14,CASSPRGTDGYTF,TGTGCCAGCAGCCCCAGAGGGACGGATGGCTACACCTTC
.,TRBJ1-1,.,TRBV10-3,CAISDLGGQGSTEAFF,TGTGCCATCAGTGACCTTGGGGGTCAGGGGAGTACTGAAGCTTTCTTT
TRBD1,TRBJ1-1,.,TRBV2,CATGTGVNTEAFF,TGTGCCACCGGGACAGGGGTGAACACTGAAGCTTTCTTT
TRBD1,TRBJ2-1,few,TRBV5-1,CASSLGGQNNEQFF,TGCGCCAGCAGCTTGGGGGGACAGAACAATGAGCAGTTCTTC
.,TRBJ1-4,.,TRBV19,CASRGTGTNEKLFF,TGTGCCAGTAGGGGGACGGGAACTAATGAAAAACTGTTTTTT
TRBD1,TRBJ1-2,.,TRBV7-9,CASNLGTGYGYTF,TGTGCCAGCAACCTCGGGACAGGGTATGGCTACACCTTC
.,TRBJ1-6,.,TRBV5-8,CASSNRQASPLHF,TGTGCCAGCAGCAACAGACAGGCTTCACCCCTCCACTTT
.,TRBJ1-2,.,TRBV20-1,CTVNGYTF,TGTACGGTCAATGGCTACACCTTC
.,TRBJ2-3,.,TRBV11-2,CASSSDYTDTQYF,TGTGCCAGCAGCTCAGATTACACAGATACGCAGTATTTT
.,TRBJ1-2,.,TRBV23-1,CASSQRDQGIPLYGYTF,TGCGCCAGCAGTCAACGGGACCAGGGTATTCCCCTCTATGGCTACACCTTC
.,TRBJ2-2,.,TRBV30,CAWSVKQAYTGELFF,TGTGCCTGGAGTGTGAAACAGGCTTACACCGGGGAGCTGTTTTTT
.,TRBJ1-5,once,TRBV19,CASTSGGVSNQPQHF,TGTGCCAGTACCTCTGGGGGTGTTAGCAATCAGCCCCAGCATTTT
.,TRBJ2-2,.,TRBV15,CATSPRRGSTGELFF,TGTGCCACCAGCCCAAGGAGGGGAAGCACCGGGGAGCTGTTTTTT
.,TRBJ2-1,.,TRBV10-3,CAINPGPSYNEQFF,TGTGCCATCAACCCGGGGCCCTCATACAATGAGCAGTTCTTC
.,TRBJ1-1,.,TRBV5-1,CASASQAPPNTEAFF,TGCGCCAGCGCCTCTCAGGCCCCGCCGAACACTGAAGCTTTCTTT
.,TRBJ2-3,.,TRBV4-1,CASSQGALGRGGSDTQYF,TGCGCCAGCAGCCAAGGGGCCCTTGGGCGGGGCGGCTCAGATACGCAGTATTTT
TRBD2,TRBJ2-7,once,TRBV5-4,CASSLASVAGTYEQYF,TGTGCCAGCAGCTTGGCTTCGGTAGCGGGGACCTACGAGCAGTACTTC